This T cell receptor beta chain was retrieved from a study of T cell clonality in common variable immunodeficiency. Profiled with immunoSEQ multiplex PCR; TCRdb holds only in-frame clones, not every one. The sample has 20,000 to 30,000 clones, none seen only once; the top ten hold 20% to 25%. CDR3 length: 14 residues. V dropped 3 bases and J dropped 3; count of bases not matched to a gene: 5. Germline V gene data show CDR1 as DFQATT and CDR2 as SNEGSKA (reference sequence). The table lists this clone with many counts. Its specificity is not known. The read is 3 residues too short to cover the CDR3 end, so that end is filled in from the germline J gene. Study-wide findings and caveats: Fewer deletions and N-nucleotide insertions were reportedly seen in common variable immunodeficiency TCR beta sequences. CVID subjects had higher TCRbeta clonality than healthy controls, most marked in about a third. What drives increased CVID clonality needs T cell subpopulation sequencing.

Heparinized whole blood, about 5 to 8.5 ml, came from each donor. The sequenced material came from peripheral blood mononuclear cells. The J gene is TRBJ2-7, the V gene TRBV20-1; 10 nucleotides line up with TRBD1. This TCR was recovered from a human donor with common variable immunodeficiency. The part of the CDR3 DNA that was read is TGCAGTGCTAGCAAGGGACAGGGGTTCTACGAG. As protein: CSASKGQGFYE. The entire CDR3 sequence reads CSASKGQGFYEQYF.